Sequencing of this TCR beta chain was carried out in a study of blood T cell repertoires in COVID-19. Study background: Sample material is recorded as cDNA or gDNA derived from T cells, B-cell-depleted T cells, or PBMCs.

Original handling: Nucleated cell counts were estimated from reference gene primer amplification. Libraries were prepared by immunoSEQ multiplex PCR; TCRdb keeps only in-frame clonotypes and omits some of them. V, J and clone size are taken as reported in that table, and D and trimming were inferred from the DNA itself. The data contain some 80,000 clones, around 81% of them singletons. Germline V gene lookup returns CDR1 MDHEN and CDR2 SYDVKM. This CDR3 has 11 amino acids. V lost 4 bases, J lost 8 bases, and 8 bases lay in between. This sequence joins TRBV28 and TRBJ1-2; TRBD1 is a possible D gene (6 bases). This TCR was recovered from a human donor in a cohort sampled during active COVID-19. The material sequenced was peripheral blood. The CDR3 region is CASSYREGYTF. The CDR3 bases are TGTGCCAGCAGTTACAGGGAAGGCTACACCTTC.